This T cell receptor (beta chain) derives from a study of blood T cells in healthy people across ages. Whole-study results and caveats: The long-lived group displayed more naive CD4+ cells, plus higher diversity, than the aged donors did.

This clonotype was recorded a few times. Its target is not known. Each sample provided at least 6 micrograms of extracted total RNA. Germline V gives CDR1 SGHRS, CDR2 YFSETQ. The CDR3 has 16 amino acids. Unmatched junction bases numbered 8, after V lost 4 bases and J lost 1 base. A sample-barcoded 5' primer and a J-beta primer mix were used in a second PCR of roughly 6 to 11 cycles. Each cDNA molecule was tagged by a template-switch adaptor that had 12 random nucleotides. Per sample, CDR3-containing paired-end reads numbered at least 2.5 million. One entry per CDR3 protein results from TCRdb running MiXCR on the 5' RACE reads. Here the sample spans 870,000 or so distinct CDR3 sequences, around 30% being singletons.

The rearrangement uses TRBV5-1 and TRBJ2-3, with 8 bases matching TRBD2. The receptor was derived from a woman older than 75 in good health. The sequencing input was blood. CDR3 coding DNA: TGCGCCAGCAGCATCGGGGGGGCCCGGGGCACAGATACGCAGTATTTT. It is translated as CASSIGGARGTDTQYF.